A single sample gave rise to the 32 T cell receptor beta chains below, sequenced in a study of T cells in Graves' hyperthyroidism and ophthalmopathy. RNA transcripts yielded amplified TCR beta CDR3 regions. First-round RT-PCR of the TCR CDR3 relied on the HTBI primer set. MiXCR was run by TCRdb on the multiplex PCR reads, yielding one entry per CDR3 protein. The sample consists of just over 550,000 distinct CDR3 sequences, just over 45% of them appearing once. Input material: peripheral blood or thyroid tissue (not recorded which). All receptors come from a woman under 30 with Graves' hyperthyroidism.

The table lists this clonotype with a few counts. V usage is TRBV6-5 and J usage is TRBJ2-7, with D maybe TRBD2 (5 bases). Germline V gene sequence: CDR1 MNHEY, CDR2 SVGAGI. This CDR3 spans 15 amino acids. Trimming cost V 0 bases and J 6 bases, with 15 bases left between them. The DNA for the CDR3 is TGTGCCAGCAGTTACTCGGAGCGCTATGAGGGCGAGCAGTACTTC. Protein: CASSYSERYEGEQYF.

The V gene is TRBV14, the J gene TRBJ1-6; 7 bases are shared with TRBD1. CDR1 SGHDN and CDR2 FVKESK come from the germline V gene. The CDR3 has 16 residues. The ends lost 4 bases at V and 15 bases at J; junction bases unmatched: 18. Here the CDR3 DNA reads TGTGCCAGCAGCCCGGGGAGAGGGGGCCCGAGCAAAGGCCTCCACTTT. Translating it yields CASSPGRGGPSKGLHF.

The table lists this clonotype with a count of one. V usage is TRBV11-2 and J usage is TRBJ2-7; D gene ambiguous. The CDR3 is 14 amino acids. Per the germline V gene, CDR1 is SGHAT and CDR2 is FQNNGV. V was cut by 5 bases and J by 0 bases, with 11 bases left in between. The CDR3 region is CASSIRASSYEQYF. The DNA for the CDR3 is TGTGCCAGCAGCATCCGGGCGAGCTCCTACGAGCAGTACTTC.

This clonotype was recorded at least ten times. J is TRBJ1-4 and V is TRBV25-1; a weak D match, TRBD1 (5 bases). The V and J ends lost 10 bases and 4 bases respectively, with 13 bases between them. The CDR3 has 13 amino acids. The germline V gene has CDR1 MGHDK and CDR2 SYGVNS. CDR3 nucleotides: TGTGCCACCCGCGACAGAAATAATGAAAAACTGTTTTTT. It translates to CATRDRNNEKLFF. The whole variable domain, filled in from reference TRBV25-1 and TRBJ1-4, reads EADIYQTPRYLVIGTGKKITLECSQTMGHDKMYWYQQDPGMELHLIHYSYGVNSTEKGDLSSESTVSRIRTEHFPLTLESARPSHTSQYLCATRDRNNEKLFFGSGTQLSVL.

The J gene is TRBJ2-7, the V gene TRBV7-2, with D possibly being TRBD2 (6 bases). This CDR3 is 15 amino acids long. The germline V gene has CDR1 SGHTA and CDR2 FQGNSA. V shed 0 bases and J shed 0 bases, with 9 bases lying between them. The CDR3: CASSLAIADSYEQYF. The DNA of the CDR3 is TGTGCCAGCAGCTTAGCCATAGCGGACTCCTACGAGCAGTACTTC.

This clonotype was counted between two and nine times. The rearrangement uses TRBV6-1 and TRBJ1-6; tentatively, D is TRBD1 (5 bases). The ends were cut back, 5 bases at V and 11 bases at J, with 13 bases in the middle. Germline V gene lookup returns CDR1 MNHNS and CDR2 SASEGT. The CDR3 is 13 amino acids. CDR3 DNA sequence: TGTGCCAGCAGTTACGCGCAGGGAACACCCCTCCACTTT. Translating it yields CASSYAQGTPLHF.

This chain joins TRBV2 and TRBJ1-2, with TRBD1 as a possible D gene (5 bases). V was pared by 6 bases and J by 2 bases, with 7 bases between. Germline V lookup: CDR1 SNHLY, CDR2 FYNNEI. The CDR3 is 12 residues long. CDR3 coding DNA: TGTGCCAGCAGGGGGGTGAACTATGGCTACACCTTC. Residues: CASRGVNYGYTF.

This clonotype was counted ten times or more. The V call is TRBV7-8, the J call TRBJ2-5; D is uncertain. The germline V and J ends were trimmed by 1 base and 5 bases, with 5 bases remaining between them. The CDR3 has 12 amino acids. Germline lookup yields CDR1 SGHVS and CDR2 FQNEAQ. The CDR3 region has the DNA TGTGCCAGCAGCTTAGTGGTGGAGACCCAGTACTTC. This sequence encodes CASSLVVETQYF.

This clonotype occurred a few times. CDR3 residues: CASSQTGTQPQHF. The CDR3 coding sequence is TGTGCCAGCAGCCAAACAGGGACTCAGCCCCAGCATTTT. The V call is TRBV7-9, the J call TRBJ1-5, with D possibly being TRBD1 (6 bases). V was trimmed by 5 bases and J by 6 bases, leaving 11 bases between them. CDR1 and CDR2 (germline): SEHNR, FQNEAQ (reference sequence). This CDR3 region has 13 residues. The full variable domain, in which reference TRBV7-9 and TRBJ1-5 provide the parts outside the CDR3, is DTGVSQNPRHKITKRGQNVTFRCDPISEHNRLYWYRQTLGQGPEFLTYFQNEAQLEKSRLLSDRFSAERPKGSFSTLEIQRTEQGDSAMYLCASSQTGTQPQHFGDGTRLSIL.

The CDR3 coding sequence is TGTGCCAGCAGTTTATCGGCACAGTATGTGGAGGTAGTATACAATCAGCCCCAGCATTTT. Residues: CASSLSAQYVEVVYNQPQHF. The rearrangement joins TRBV2 to TRBJ1-5; D uncertain. V was pared by 5 bases and J by 3 bases, with 29 bases between. The germline V gene encodes CDR1 SNHLY and CDR2 FYNNEI. The CDR3 loop spans 20 amino acids.

The rearrangement links TRBV27 to TRBJ1-1, with D tentatively TRBD1 (6 bases). Trimming pared 7 bases from V and 5 bases from J, leaving 14 bases between. The CDR3 has 13 residues. Germline V CDR1 and CDR2: MNHEY, SMNVEV (reference sequence). CDR3 coding DNA: TGTGCCAGCATTCCCAGGGGAGGGACTGAAGCTTTCTTT. It codes for CASIPRGGTEAFF.

Ten or more counts support this clonotype. The chain couples TRBV24-1 to TRBJ1-5; D unresolved. CDR3 size: 14 residues. Per germline, CDR1 KGHDR and CDR2 SFDVKD. V gave up 5 bases and J gave up 0 bases, with 7 bases separating them. The CDR3 DNA sequence: TGTGCCACCAGTGGTTGGGATAGCAATCAGCCCCAGCATTTT. Protein sequence: CATSGWDSNQPQHF.

The chain employs TRBV12-3 or TRBV12-4 and TRBJ1-1; D unresolved. Between the trimmed V and J ends, which lost 7 bases and 0 bases, there was a span of 12 bases. This CDR3 is 14 amino acids long. The CDR3 spells CASTLTVMNTEAFF. CDR3 DNA: TGTGCCAGCACCCTAACAGTAATGAACACTGAAGCTTTCTTT.

This clonotype was picked up a small number of times. The chain carries TRBV2 and TRBJ1-2, with D perhaps TRBD1 (5 bases). Trimming removed 3 bases from V and 0 bases from J, with 17 bases in between. Germline V CDR1 and CDR2: SNHLY, FYNNEI. CDR3 size: 17 residues. The CDR3 coding sequence is TGTGCCAGCAGTGACTCGACAGTAACCACAGCTAACTATGGCTACACCTTC. Protein: CASSDSTVTTANYGYTF.

The V call is TRBV7-3, the J call TRBJ2-5, with unresolved D. There are 14 residues in the CDR3. Deletions cut 0 bases from V and 7 bases from J, with 12 bases between. Germline V lookup: CDR1 SGHTA, CDR2 FQGTGA. CDR3 sequence reads: CASSLTETWATQYF. As DNA, the CDR3 is TGTGCCAGCAGCTTAACAGAGACGTGGGCGACCCAGTACTTC.

The V and J genes are TRBV29-1 and TRBJ2-7; 7 bases align to TRBD1. Germline V CDR1 and CDR2: SQVTM, ANQGSEA. CDR3 length equals 11 residues. With V trimmed by 8 bases and J by 5 bases, 6 bases remained unmatched. CDR3 loop: CSHSQGNEQYF. DNA for the CDR3: TGCAGCCATTCACAGGGGAACGAGCAGTACTTC.

V and J are TRBV29-1 and TRBJ1-1; D unresolved. V was trimmed by 4 bases and J by 6 bases, leaving 12 bases between them. The CDR3 spans 12 residues. Per the germline V gene, CDR1 is SQVTM and CDR2 is ANQGSEA. CDR3 coding DNA: TGCAGCGTTGGGAGGGTTGCCGCTGAAGCTTTCTTT. Translation gives CSVGRVAAEAFF.

This clonotype has a handful of counts. The gene calls are TRBV19 and TRBJ1-2, with D tentatively TRBD1 (5 bases). The CDR3 sequence is 13 residues long. The V end lost 5 bases, the J end lost 6 bases, and 13 bases lay between the germline ends. Per germline, CDR1 LNHDA and CDR2 SQIVND (reference sequence). CDR3 protein: CASSPREGDGYTF. Written as DNA, the CDR3 is TGTGCCAGTAGTCCCCGTGAAGGGGATGGCTACACCTTC.

This chain joins TRBV7-2 and TRBJ1-1; unclear D gene. This CDR3 comprises 14 residues. The germline V gene has CDR1 SGHTA and CDR2 FQGNSA. V was trimmed by 5 bases and J by 1 base, leaving 11 bases between them. CDR3 DNA: TGTGCCAGCAGCGTCCGGACCCAGAACACTGAAGCTTTCTTT. It yields the protein CASSVRTQNTEAFF.

Ten or more counts support this clonotype. The V call is TRBV24-1, the J call TRBJ1-2; 8 bases line up with TRBD1. Germline CDR1 is KGHDR and CDR2 is SFDVKD. V trimming: 5 bases; J trimming: 2 bases; junction bases outside the gene matches: 3. The CDR3 is 14 residues long. The CDR3 DNA is TGTGCCACCAGTGTAGCAGGGGGCAACTATGGCTACACCTTC. Protein sequence: CATSVAGGNYGYTF.

The chain recombines TRBV7-3 with TRBJ2-5; no clear D gene. The V gene's germline CDR1 is SGHTA and CDR2 FQGTGA. V was shortened by 6 bases and J by 5 bases, with 13 bases between the two germline ends. This CDR3 spans 13 amino acids. CDR3 bases: TGTGCCAGCAGAGGTTCCTCGCGTGAGACCCAGTACTTC. Translating it yields CASRGSSRETQYF.

This clonotype has a handful of counts. The chain is built from TRBV2 and TRBJ2-2; D is uncertain. Germline CDR1 and CDR2: SNHLY and FYNNEI. This CDR3 spans 15 amino acids. V was shortened by 4 bases and J by 2 bases, with 11 bases between the two germline ends. The chain's CDR3 is CASSVRGVNTGELFF. The DNA for the CDR3 is TGTGCCAGCAGTGTGAGAGGCGTCAACACCGGGGAGCTGTTTTTT.

This clonotype was seen many times. The chain uses TRBV24-1 and TRBJ2-6; D perhaps matches TRBD2 (6 bases). The germline V gene has CDR1 KGHDR and CDR2 SFDVKD. Trimming removed 6 bases from V and 0 bases from J, with 11 bases in between. The CDR3 contains 16 residues. The CDR3 is CATSTGGSSGANVLTF. As DNA, the CDR3 is TGTGCCACCAGTACTGGGGGGAGCTCTGGGGCCAACGTCCTGACTTTC.

This clonotype was picked up one time. The CDR3 sequence is CATSDFGQPRGETQYF. CDR3 in DNA: TGTGCCACCAGTGATTTCGGACAGCCGAGAGGCGAGACCCAGTACTTC. This chain connects TRBV24-1 to TRBJ2-5; D is perhaps TRBD1 (6 bases). Trimming pared 1 base from V and 5 bases from J, leaving 16 bases between. Per germline, CDR1 KGHDR and CDR2 SFDVKD. This CDR3 spans 16 amino acids.

Notes on this clonotype: A much larger clonotype is one base distant, so this may be a read error. The V and J genes are TRBV20-1 and TRBJ2-7, with TRBD2 identical over 8 bases. The CDR3 totals 13 residues. The germline gives CDR1 DFQATT, CDR2 SNEGSKA (reference sequence). V dropped 2 bases and J dropped 0; count of bases not matched to a gene: 0. The chain's CDR3 is CSARSGGSYEQYF. CDR3 DNA: TGCAGTGCTAGAAGCGGGGGCTCCTACGAGCAGTACTTC.

This clonotype was picked up many times. The chain combines TRBV7-3 with TRBJ1-1; D perhaps matches TRBD1 (5 bases). Trimming removed 6 bases from V and 4 bases from J, with 12 bases in between. CDR3 length: 13 residues. CDR1 is SGHTA and CDR2 is FQGTGA in the germline V gene. For the CDR3, the DNA is TGTGCCAGCAGACCGGGACGCAGCACTGAAGCTTTCTTT. As protein: CASRPGRSTEAFF. The full variable domain, in which reference TRBV7-3 and TRBJ1-1 provide the parts outside the CDR3, is GAGVSQTPSNKVTEKGKYVELRCDPISGHTALYWYRQSLGQGPEFLIYFQGTGAADDSGLPNDRFFAVRPEGSVSTLKIQRTERGDSAVYLCASRPGRSTEAFFGQGTRLTVV.

The chain employs TRBV2 and TRBJ1-4, with 8 bases fitting TRBD1. After removal of 3 bases from V and 6 bases from J, the junction contained 6 bases not matched to a gene. The CDR3 sequence is 15 residues long. CDR1 and CDR2 from the germline V gene are SNHLY and FYNNEI. CDR3: CASSEGGTGHEKLFF. CDR3 DNA sequence: TGTGCCAGCAGTGAGGGGGGGACAGGTCATGAAAAACTGTTTTTT.

A single count supports this clonotype. Being one base from a much bigger clone, this may be a read error. A read error is likely, as this CDR3 ends without the conserved phenylalanine or tryptophan. This sequence joins TRBV7-3 and TRBJ1-5; D is possibly TRBD1 (5 bases). CDR1 and CDR2 (germline): SGHTA, FQGTGA. V was trimmed by 5 bases and J by 3 bases, leaving 14 bases between them. CDR3 size: 15 residues. The CDR3 sequence is CASSTRPGSNQPQHY. The CDR3 nucleotides are TGTGCCAGCAGCACGAGGCCAGGGTCCAATCAGCCCCAGCATTAT.

The chain carries TRBV2 and TRBJ2-7, with D perhaps TRBD1 (5 bases). This CDR3 has 13 residues. V was clipped by 8 bases and J by 5 bases, with 16 bases between them. Germline V gene sequence: CDR1 SNHLY, CDR2 FYNNEI. The CDR3 spells CASAPGSGDEQYF. The CDR3 nucleotides read TGTGCCAGCGCCCCAGGGTCTGGGGACGAGCAGTACTTC. The full variable domain, rest sourced from reference TRBV2 and TRBJ2-7, is EPEVTQTPSHQVTQMGQEVILRCVPISNHLYFYWYRQILGQKVEFLVSFYNNEISEKSEIFDDQFSVERPDGSNFTLKIRSTKLEDSAMYFCASAPGSGDEQYFGPGTRLTVT.

There are many counts of this clonotype. The V gene is TRBV29-1, the J gene TRBJ1-1, with no clear D. The CDR3 runs to 11 residues. V lost 4 bases and J 5 bases, leaving 8 bases between the germline ends. CDR1 is SQVTM and CDR2 is ANQGSEA in the germline V gene. Here the CDR3 reads CSVGGKTEAFF. The DNA for the CDR3 is TGCAGCGTTGGAGGGAAAACTGAAGCTTTCTTT.

In this sample, this clonotype turned up once. The J gene is TRBJ2-7, the V gene TRBV7-2, with 9 positions matching TRBD1. The CDR3 consists of 14 residues. The germline gives CDR1 SGHTA, CDR2 FQGNSA. Trimming at V came to 6 bases and at J to 4 bases, leaving 7 bases not matched to a gene. The CDR3 DNA sequence: TGTGCCAGCAGTACAGGGGGCGAGGGGTACGAGCAGTACTTC. Protein: CASSTGGEGYEQYF.

This clonotype came up many times. J is TRBJ1-5 and V is TRBV24-1, with a weak D call TRBD1 (5 bases). The germline gives CDR1 KGHDR, CDR2 SFDVKD. Trimming left V 4 bases short and J 9 bases short, with 15 bases between. The CDR3 extends over 14 amino acids. The CDR3 is CATSDRSSGAPQHF. The DNA for the CDR3 is TGTGCCACCAGTGACAGGTCTAGCGGGGCGCCCCAGCATTTT.